This T cell receptor (beta chain) stems from a study of T cell responses to AZD1222 COVID-19 vaccine. Germline V gene lookup returns CDR1 SEHNR and CDR2 FQNEAQ (reference sequence). The CDR3 extends over 12 amino acids. V was cut by 2 bases and J by 9 bases, with 8 bases left in between. Using immunoSEQ multiplex PCR, the repertoire was profiled, and TCRdb retains in-frame clones only, with some absent. The sample has 94,000 or so clones, 80% to 90% seen once. This specimen was peripheral blood, taken on day 0 of AZD1222 vaccination. This TCR was recovered from an adult in good health. This chain links TRBV7-9 with TRBJ1-5; D remains unclear. The CDR3 nucleotides read TGTGCCAGCAGCTTAAATGCGGGGCCCCAGCATTTT. Residues: CASSLNAGPQHF.